This T cell receptor (beta chain) was recorded in a study of radiotherapy plus CTLA-4 blockade in lung cancer. Study-wide background: Objective responses were documented in around 20% of patients, with disease control in around 30%. Study-level results: Peripheral blood showed expansion of tumor-derived TCR clones after radiotherapy and ipilimumab. Per reports, early blood T cell clone dynamics, plus interferon-beta, forecast response most strongly.

Germline V gene sequence: CDR1 SGHAT, CDR2 FQNNGV. Trimming took off 0 bases at V and 1 base at J, with 3 bases between the two ends. The CDR3 totals 13 residues. With ipilimumab providing CTLA-4 blockade, focal radiation was administered to patients who had chemo-refractory metastatic non-small-cell lung cancer. Comment on this clone: Its antigen is as yet unknown.

Profiling relied on immunoSEQ multiplex PCR, and the TCRdb table lists in-frame clones only, not all of them. The sample lists 81,000 or so clones, around 86% seen once, with less than 0.9% in the top ten. The chain carries TRBV11-2 and TRBJ1-1; the D is unclear. This receptor was obtained from a human donor with non-small cell lung cancer who had stable disease on radiotherapy plus ipilimumab. This sample comprised peripheral blood, obtained from a patient treated with radiotherapy plus ipilimumab. Here the CDR3 reads CASSLEGNTEAFF. CDR3 bases: TGTGCCAGCAGCTTAGAAGGGAACACTGAAGCTTTCTTT. The whole variable domain, remainder taken from reference TRBV11-2 and TRBJ1-1, is EAGVAQSPRYKIIEKRQSVAFWCNPISGHATLYWYQQILGQGPKLLIQFQNNGVVDDSQLPKDRFSAERLKGVDSTLKIQPAKLEDSAVYLCASSLEGNTEAFFGQGTRLTVV.